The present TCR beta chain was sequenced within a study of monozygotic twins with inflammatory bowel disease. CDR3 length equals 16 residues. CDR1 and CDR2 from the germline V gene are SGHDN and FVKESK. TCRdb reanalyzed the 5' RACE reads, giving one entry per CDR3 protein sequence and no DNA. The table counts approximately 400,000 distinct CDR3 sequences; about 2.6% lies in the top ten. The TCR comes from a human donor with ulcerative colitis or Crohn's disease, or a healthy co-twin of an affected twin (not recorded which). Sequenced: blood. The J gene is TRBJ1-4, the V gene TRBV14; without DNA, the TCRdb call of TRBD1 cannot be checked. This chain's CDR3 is CASSLPGSLTNEKLFF.